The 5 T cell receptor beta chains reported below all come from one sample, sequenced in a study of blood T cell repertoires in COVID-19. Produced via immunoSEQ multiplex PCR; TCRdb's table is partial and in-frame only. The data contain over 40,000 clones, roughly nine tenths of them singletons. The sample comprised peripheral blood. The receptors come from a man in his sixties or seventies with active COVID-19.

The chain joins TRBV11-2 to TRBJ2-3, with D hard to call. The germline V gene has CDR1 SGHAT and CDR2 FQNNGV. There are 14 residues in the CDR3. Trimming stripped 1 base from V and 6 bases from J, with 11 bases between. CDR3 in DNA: TGTGCCAGCAGCTTAGCAGGTTTTAGGGATACGCAGTATTTT. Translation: CASSLAGFRDTQYF.

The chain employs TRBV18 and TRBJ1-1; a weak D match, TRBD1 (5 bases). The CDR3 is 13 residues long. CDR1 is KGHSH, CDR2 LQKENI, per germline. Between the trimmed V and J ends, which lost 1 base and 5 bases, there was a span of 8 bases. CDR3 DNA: TGTGCCAGCTCACCACAGGGGTCAACTGAAGCTTTCTTT. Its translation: CASSPQGSTEAFF.

For the CDR3, the DNA is TGTGCCATCAGTCCATATCAGGGTGGCGGGAACACTGAAGCTTTCTTT. Its translation: CAISPYQGGGNTEAFF. This sequence joins TRBV10-3 and TRBJ1-1, with D perhaps TRBD1 (5 bases). Trimming pared 5 bases from V and 1 base from J, leaving 17 bases between. Germline CDR1 reads ENHRY; CDR2 reads SYGVKD. The CDR3 runs to 16 residues.

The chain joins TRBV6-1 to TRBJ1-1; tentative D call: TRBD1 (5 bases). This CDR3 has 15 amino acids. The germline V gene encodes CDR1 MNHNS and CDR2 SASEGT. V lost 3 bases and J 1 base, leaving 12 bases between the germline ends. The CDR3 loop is CASSDPGRGNTEAFF. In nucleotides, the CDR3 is TGTGCCAGCAGTGACCCAGGGAGGGGGAACACTGAAGCTTTCTTT.

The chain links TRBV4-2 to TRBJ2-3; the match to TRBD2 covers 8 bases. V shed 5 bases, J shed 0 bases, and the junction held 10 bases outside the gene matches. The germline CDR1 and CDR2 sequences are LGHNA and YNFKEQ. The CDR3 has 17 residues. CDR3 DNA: TGTGCCAGCAGCACAGGAACCTTAGCGGGGAGCACAGATACGCAGTATTTT. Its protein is CASSTGTLAGSTDTQYF.